This passage covers 4 T cell receptor beta chains from one sample sequenced in a study of CD8+ T cells in alopecia areata. Treatment specified: oral pan-JAK inhibitor, 5-10 mg twice daily. Extraction of RNA preceded its reverse transcription into cDNA, which served as the sequencing template. TCRdb keeps only in-frame clones here, not all; method: immunoSEQ multiplex PCR. The sample records 190,000 or so clones, 58% being singletons. Sequenced material: CD4+ T cells sorted from blood, taken at week 24, from a patient treated with tofacitinib. These receptors originate from a human donor with alopecia areata.

V usage is TRBV7-9 and J usage is TRBJ2-3; D is unclear. V shed 4 bases and J shed 0 bases, with 11 bases lying between them. The germline gives CDR1 SEHNR, CDR2 FQNEAQ (reference sequence). The CDR3 covers 15 residues. The CDR3 DNA reads as TGTGCCAGCAGCTGGGTTCGTTCTAGCACAGATACGCAGTATTTT. This sequence encodes CASSWVRSSTDTQYF.

Notes on this clone: In the same sample, other DNA sequences code for this CDR3. The genes are TRBV18 and TRBJ2-5; D gene uncertain. This CDR3 is 11 amino acids long. From germline, CDR1 is KGHSH and CDR2 LQKENI. The V end lost 2 bases, the J end lost 3 bases, and 1 base lay between the germline ends. CDR3 sequence (DNA): TGTGCCAGCTCACCAAAAGAGACCCAGTACTTC. Translated, it gives CASSPKETQYF.

For the CDR3, the DNA is TGTGCCTGGAGTCTTCAGAGAAACACCATATATTTT. It is translated as CAWSLQRNTIYF. The gene calls are TRBV30 and TRBJ1-3, with D unresolved. CDR1 and CDR2 (germline): GTSNPN, SVGIG (reference sequence). V was clipped by 2 bases and J by 5 bases, with 7 bases between them. This CDR3 region has 12 residues.

V is TRBV6-6 and J is TRBJ2-7; tentative D call: TRBD2 (6 bases). The V gene's germline CDR1 is MNHNY and CDR2 SVGAGI (reference sequence). The CDR3 loop spans 15 amino acids. Trimming took 6 bases from V and 3 from J, leaving 18 bases between them. CDR3: CASRPGTFENYEQYF. The CDR3 nucleotides read TGTGCCAGCAGACCCGGGACTTTCGAAAACTACGAGCAGTACTTC.